This record concerns one TCR beta chain sequence. These data belong to a study of patients and donors after allogeneic stem cell transplantation. TCRdb re-called the RT-PCR reads through MiXCR, storing one row per CDR3 protein. Of 390,000 or so distinct CDR3 sequences listed, around 15% are singletons. V lost 5 bases to trimming and J lost 6 bases; unmatched junction nucleotides: 13. The CDR3 covers 16 residues. Sequencing used blood, either unsorted or a sorted T cell fraction (not recorded which). The chain combines TRBV12-3 or TRBV12-4 with TRBJ2-3, with 8 bases aligning to TRBD2. This TCR derives from a human donor who was either an allogeneic HSCT recipient or a stem cell or donor lymphocyte infusion donor (not recorded which). It is not recorded whose cells these are; they may come from a transplant donor. CDR3 region: CASSPPGSGILDTQYF. The CDR3 nucleotides are TGTGCCAGCAGTCCCCCGGGTAGCGGGATTTTGGATACGCAGTATTTT.